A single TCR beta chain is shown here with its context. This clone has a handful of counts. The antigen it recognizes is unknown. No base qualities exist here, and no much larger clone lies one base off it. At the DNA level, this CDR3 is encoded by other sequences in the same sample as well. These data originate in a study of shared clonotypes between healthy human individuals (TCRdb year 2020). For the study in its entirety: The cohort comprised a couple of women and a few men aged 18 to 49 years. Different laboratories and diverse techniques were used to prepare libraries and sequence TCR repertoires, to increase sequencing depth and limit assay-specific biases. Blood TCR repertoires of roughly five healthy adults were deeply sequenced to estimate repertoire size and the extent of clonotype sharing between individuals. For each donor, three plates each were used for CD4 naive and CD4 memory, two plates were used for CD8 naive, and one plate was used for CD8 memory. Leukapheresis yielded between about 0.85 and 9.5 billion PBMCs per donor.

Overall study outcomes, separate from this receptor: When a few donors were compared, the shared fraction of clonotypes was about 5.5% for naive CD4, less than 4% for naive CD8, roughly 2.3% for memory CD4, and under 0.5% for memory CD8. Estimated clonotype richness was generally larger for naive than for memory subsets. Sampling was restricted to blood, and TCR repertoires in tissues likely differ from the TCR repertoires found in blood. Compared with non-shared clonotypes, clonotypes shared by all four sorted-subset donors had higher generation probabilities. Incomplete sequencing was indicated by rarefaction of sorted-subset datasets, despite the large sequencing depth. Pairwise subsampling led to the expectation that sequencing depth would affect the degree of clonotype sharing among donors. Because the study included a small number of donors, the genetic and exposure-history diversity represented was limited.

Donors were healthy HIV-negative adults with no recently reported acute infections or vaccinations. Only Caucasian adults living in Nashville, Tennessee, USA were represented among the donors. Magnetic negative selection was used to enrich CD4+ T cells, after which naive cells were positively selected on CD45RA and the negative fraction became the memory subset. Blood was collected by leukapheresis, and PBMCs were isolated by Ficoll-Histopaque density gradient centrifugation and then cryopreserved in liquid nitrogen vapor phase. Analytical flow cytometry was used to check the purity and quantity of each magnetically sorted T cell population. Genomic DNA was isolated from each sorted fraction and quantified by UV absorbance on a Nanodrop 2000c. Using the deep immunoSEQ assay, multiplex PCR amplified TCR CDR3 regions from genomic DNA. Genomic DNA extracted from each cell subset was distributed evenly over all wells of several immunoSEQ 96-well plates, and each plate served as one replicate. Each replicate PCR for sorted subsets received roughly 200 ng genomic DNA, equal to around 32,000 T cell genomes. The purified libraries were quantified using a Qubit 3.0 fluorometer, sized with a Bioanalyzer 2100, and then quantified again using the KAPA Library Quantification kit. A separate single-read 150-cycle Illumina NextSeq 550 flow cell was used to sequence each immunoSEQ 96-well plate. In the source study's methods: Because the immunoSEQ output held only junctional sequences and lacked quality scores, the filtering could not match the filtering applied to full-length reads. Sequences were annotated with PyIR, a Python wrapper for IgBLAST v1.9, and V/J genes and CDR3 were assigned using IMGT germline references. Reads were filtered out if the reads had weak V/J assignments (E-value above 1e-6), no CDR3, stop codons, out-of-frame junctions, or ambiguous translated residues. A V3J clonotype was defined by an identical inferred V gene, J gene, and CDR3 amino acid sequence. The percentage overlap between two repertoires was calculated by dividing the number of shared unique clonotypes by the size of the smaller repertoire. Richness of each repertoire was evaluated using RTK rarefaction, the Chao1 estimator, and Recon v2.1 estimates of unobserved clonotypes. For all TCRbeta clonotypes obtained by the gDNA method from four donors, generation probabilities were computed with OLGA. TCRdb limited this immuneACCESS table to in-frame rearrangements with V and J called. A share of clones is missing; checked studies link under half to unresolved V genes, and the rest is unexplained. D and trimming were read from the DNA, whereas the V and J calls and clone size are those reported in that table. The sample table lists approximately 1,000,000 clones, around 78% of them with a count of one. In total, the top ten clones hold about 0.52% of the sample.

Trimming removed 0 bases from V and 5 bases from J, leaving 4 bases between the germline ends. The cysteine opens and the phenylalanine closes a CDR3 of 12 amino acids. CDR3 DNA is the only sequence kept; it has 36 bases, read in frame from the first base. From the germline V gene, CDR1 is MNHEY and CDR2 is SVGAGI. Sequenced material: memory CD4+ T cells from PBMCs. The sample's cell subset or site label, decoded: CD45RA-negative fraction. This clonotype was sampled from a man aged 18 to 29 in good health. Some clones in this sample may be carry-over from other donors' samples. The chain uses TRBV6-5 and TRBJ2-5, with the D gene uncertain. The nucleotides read TGTGCCAGCAGTTACTCTGGGGAGACCCAGTACTTC. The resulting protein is CASSYSGETQYF.